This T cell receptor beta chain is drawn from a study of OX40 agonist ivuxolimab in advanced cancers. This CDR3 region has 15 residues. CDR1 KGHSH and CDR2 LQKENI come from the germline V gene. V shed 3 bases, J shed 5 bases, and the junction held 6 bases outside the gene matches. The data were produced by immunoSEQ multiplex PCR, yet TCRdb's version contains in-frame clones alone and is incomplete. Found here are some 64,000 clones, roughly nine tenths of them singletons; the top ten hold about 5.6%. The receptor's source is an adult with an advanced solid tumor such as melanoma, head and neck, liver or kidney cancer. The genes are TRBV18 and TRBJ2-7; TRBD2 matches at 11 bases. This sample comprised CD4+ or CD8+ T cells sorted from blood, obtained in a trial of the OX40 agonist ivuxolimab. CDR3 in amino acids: CASSPKTSGANEQYF. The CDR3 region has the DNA TGTGCCAGCTCACCGAAGACTAGCGGGGCAAACGAGCAGTACTTC.